These 20 T cell receptor delta chains originate from one sample sequenced in a study of fetal and pediatric gammadelta thymocytes. Fetal thymuses were obtained at roughly 14 to 22 weeks estimated gestational age from elective pregnancy terminations. TCRdb re-called clones from the reads using CATT. The sample lists over 450 delta-chain clones, 25% to 35% seen once, with roughly a quarter in the top ten. Sequences were obtained from Vgamma9Vdelta2 gamma-delta T cells from the thymus. As to subset: sorted CD3+gammadeltaTCR+Vgamma9+Vdelta2+ thymocytes. All receptors come from a human fetus.

A remark on this clone: A read error likely explains this, since a far larger clone differs by one base. With the J gene uncalled, the V gene is TRDV2; TRDD3 was called by the table and not checked on the DNA. Germline loops: CDR1 GEAIGNYY, CDR2 EKD. CDR3 length equals 16 residues. The CDR3 here is CACDSTGSWDTRQIFF. CDR3 DNA sequence: TGTGCCTGTGACAGTACTGGCTCCTGGGACACCCGACAGATATTTTTC.

Comment on this clone: A single base is all that separates this from a far larger clone, so a read error is likely. The V and J genes are TRDV2 and TRDJ2; 11 nucleotides agree with TRDD3. The J gene comes from matching the DNA to germline here; TCRdb lacks it. V was pared by 2 bases and J by 1 base, with 2 bases of the junction left unmatched. Germline V lookup: CDR1 GEAIGNYY, CDR2 EKD. The CDR3 consists of 16 residues. CDR3 DNA sequence: TGTGCCTGTGACATACTGGGGGATATTTTGACAGCACAACTCTTCTTT. This codes for CACDILGDILTAQLFF.

On this clone: A far larger clone is off by one base, so a read error is likely. This rearrangement joins TRDV2 to TRDJ2; 11 nucleotides match TRDD3. Germline matching of the DNA provided the J gene here, since TCRdb leaves it blank. The junction had 3 bases not matched to a gene; V was cut back by 1 base and J by 0 bases. This CDR3 has 17 residues. Germline values: CDR1 GEAIGNYY, CDR2 EKD. CDR3 in DNA: TGTGCCTGTGACACTGTACTGGGGGATACTTTGACAGCACAACTCTTCTTT. Translation gives CACDTVLGDTLTAQLFF.

This clone was seen a handful of times. It differs at one base from a far larger clone, so likely a read error. J is TRDJ3 and V is TRDV2; 11 bases agree with TRDD3. Since TCRdb gives no J gene, matching the DNA to germline was used here to assign it. The CDR3 length is 19 residues. CDR1 GEAIGNYY and CDR2 EKD come from the germline V gene. The CDR3 DNA reads as TGTGCCTGTGACAAAGTACTGGGGGATAGCTCCTGGGACACCCTACAGATGTTTTTC. This sequence encodes CACDKVLGDSSWDTLQMFF.

This clone has just one count. A read error is the likely source, as a far larger clone sits one nucleotide away. For the V gene the call is TRDV2; the J gene has no call; the table's D call, TRDD3, was not checked against the DNA. From germline, CDR1 is GEAIGNYY and CDR2 EKD. The CDR3 runs to 18 residues. The CDR3 reads CACDTGGDSSWDTRQMFF. The CDR3, as DNA: TGTGCCTGTGACACTGGGGGAGATAGCTCCTGGGACACCCGACAAATGTTTTTC.

Concerning this clone itself: With only one base between it and a far larger clone, this is likely a read error. The V and J genes are TRDV2 and TRDJ3; 10 nucleotides align to TRDD3. CDR3 length: 17 amino acids. V was pared by 3 bases and J by 2 bases, with 3 bases of the junction left unmatched. Germline-derived CDR1 and CDR2 are GEAIGNYY and EKD. The CDR3 DNA reads as TGTGCCTGTGACGTACTGGGGGATCCCTGGGACACCCGACAGATGTTTTTC. Translating it yields CACDVLGDPWDTRQMFF.

Remarks on this clone: Given a far larger clone just one base away, this is likely a sequencing read error. The chain links TRDV2 to TRDJ2; 8 bases are a match to TRDD3. The J gene was missing in TCRdb and was found by matching the end of the DNA to germline. J lost 0 bases, V lost 4 bases, and 3 bases had no gene match. Per the germline V gene, CDR1 is GEAIGNYY and CDR2 is EKD. There are 15 residues in the CDR3. CDR3: CACDTGGALTAQLFF. DNA for the CDR3: TGTGCCTGTGATACTGGGGGGGCTTTGACAGCACAACTCTTCTTT.

This clone rates as large. The V and J genes are TRDV2 and TRDJ3, with 11 bases fitting TRDD3. J was trimmed by 0 bases and V by 6 bases; bases with no gene match: 0. Germline values: CDR1 GEAIGNYY, CDR2 EKD. The CDR3 spans 16 residues. CDR3 in amino acids: CACTGGYSWDTRQMFF. The CDR3 DNA reads as TGTGCCTGTACTGGGGGATACTCCTGGGACACCCGACAGATGTTTTTC.

To note about this clone: This likely stems from a read error, as it lies one base from a far larger clone. The chain joins TRDV2 to TRDJ1; TRDD3 matches at 7 bases. Trimming took 0 bases from V and 1 from J; bases not matched to a gene: 4. The CDR3 is 15 amino acids. In germline, CDR1 is GEAIGNYY, CDR2 EKD. CDR3 protein: CACDTVGGCTDKLIF. In DNA, the CDR3 is TGTGCCTGTGACACCGTCGGGGGATGCACCGATAAACTCATCTTT.

This clone was seen only a few times. The V and J genes are TRDV2 and TRDJ3; 9 positions match TRDD3. The CDR3 spans 17 residues. V lost 1 base to trimming and J lost 3 bases; unmatched junction nucleotides: 3. CDR1 and CDR2 from the germline V gene are GEAIGNYY and EKD. The CDR3: CACDTLGDYWDTRQMFF. The DNA for the CDR3 is TGTGCCTGTGACACGCTGGGGGATTACTGGGACACCCGACAGATGTTTTTC.

In regard to this clone: A far larger clone is off by one base, so a read error is likely. The sample contains more than one DNA sequence encoding this CDR3. The J gene is TRDJ2, the V gene TRDV2; 7 bases fit TRDD3. Germline V gene data show CDR1 as GEAIGNYY and CDR2 as EKD. The CDR3 is made up of 12 amino acids. In DNA, the CDR3 is TGTGCTTGTGACTGGGGGACAGCACAACTCTTCTTT. Translation: CACDWGTAQLFF.

This clone was detected only a few times. This likely traces to a read error, being one base from a far larger clone. J is TRDJ3 and V is TRDV2; 11 bases line up with TRDD3. CDR3 length: 16 residues. From germline, CDR1 is GEAIGNYY and CDR2 EKD. The CDR3 here is CACAGGYSGDTRQMFF. Written as DNA, the CDR3 is TGTGCCTGTGCTGGGGGATACTCCGGGGACACCCGACAGATGTTTTTC.

In the case of this clone: A single base is all that separates this from a far larger clone, so a read error is likely. This chain uses TRDV2 with TRDJ3, with 11 bases aligning to TRDD3. As TCRdb names no J gene, one was assigned here on the basis of a DNA match to germline. CDR1 and CDR2 from the germline V gene are GEAIGNYY and EKD. This CDR3 comprises 18 residues. The CDR3 is CASDTVLGDTWDTRQMFF. In DNA, the CDR3 is TGTGCCAGTGACACCGTACTGGGGGATACCTGGGACACCCGACAGATGTTTTTC.

Worth noting for this clone: A far larger clone is a single base away, which makes a read error likely. This rearrangement joins TRDV2 to TRDJ1, with 12 bases matching TRDD3. The CDR3 runs to 15 residues. Germline V lookup: CDR1 GEAIGNYY, CDR2 EKD. CDR3 nucleotide sequence: TGTGCCTGTGACCCCTGGGGGATACGCACCGATAAACGCATCTTT. Translation gives CACDPWGIRTDKRIF.

About this clone itself: A far larger clone is one nucleotide away, so this likely arose from a read error. This chain joins TRDV2 and TRDJ1; TRDD3 is a possible D gene (6 bases). The J gene, not given by TCRdb, was assigned here from a germline match of the nucleotide sequence. V lost 3 bases and J 9 bases, leaving 16 bases between the germline ends. CDR1 is GEAIGNYY and CDR2 is EKD in the germline V gene. The CDR3 extends over 13 amino acids. This CDR3 is CACDWGLTAQLIF. CDR3 DNA sequence: TGTGCCTGTGACTGGGGGTTGACAGCACAACTCATCTTT.

This clone was detected only a few times. A read error is the likely source, as a far larger clone sits one nucleotide away. The rearrangement links TRDV2 to TRDJ3; 11 bases match TRDD3. TCRdb gives no J gene; it was assigned here by matching the DNA to germline. Germline-derived CDR1 and CDR2 are GEAIGNYY and EKD. The CDR3 sequence is 17 residues long. The CDR3: CAWDTGGYSWDTRQMFF. The CDR3 nucleotides are TGTGCCTGGGACACTGGGGGATACTCCTGGGACACCCGACAGATGTTTTTC.

In this sample, this clone is hyperexpanded. This chain connects TRDV2 to TRDJ2; 11 bases match TRDD3. CDR3 size: 16 residues. The germline V gene encodes CDR1 GEAIGNYY and CDR2 EKD. Trimming removed 2 bases from V and 0 bases from J; junction bases left unmatched: 1. CDR3 in amino acids: CACDILGDTLTAQLFF. As DNA, the CDR3 is TGTGCCTGTGACATACTGGGGGATACTTTGACAGCACAACTCTTCTTT.

This clone was observed once. The protein recorded in TCRdb matches a much larger clone and deviates from this DNA's translation at residue 16, suggesting a read error; the protein here is obtained by translating the DNA. The J gene is uncalled and the V gene is TRDV2; the table's D call, TRDD3, was not checked against the DNA. This CDR3 is built from 17 residues. CDR1 and CDR2 from the germline V gene are GEAIGNYY and EKD. This CDR3 is CACDTVGGYWDTRQMIF. CDR3 nucleotides: TGTGCCTGTGACACCGTTGGGGGATACTGGGACACCCGACAGATGATTTTC.

Note on this clone: One base separates it from a far larger clone, so it is likely a read error. The chain carries TRDV2 and TRDJ2; 11 nucleotides agree with TRDD3. CDR1 is GEAIGNYY, CDR2 EKD, per germline. The length of the CDR3 is 15 residues. The V and J ends lost 3 bases and 7 bases, in that order; junction bases with no gene match: 6. Here the CDR3 DNA reads TGTGCCTGTGACTTACTGGGGGATAACAGAGCACAACTCTTCTTT. It yields the protein CACDLLGDNRAQLFF.

Turning to this clone: A read error is the likely source, as a far larger clone sits one nucleotide away. V and J are TRDV2 and TRDJ1; perhaps TRDD3 as D (5 bases). TCRdb is silent on the J gene; assignment here came from matching the DNA to germline. Between the trimmed V and J ends, which lost 0 bases and 4 bases, there was a span of 8 bases. Looked up from germline, CDR1 is GEAIGNYY and CDR2 is EKD. The CDR3 contains 13 residues. As DNA, the CDR3 is TGTGCCTGTGACACCGGGGGCCACGATAAACTCATCTTT. Protein sequence: CACDTGGHDKLIF.